One and the same sample provided the 15 T cell receptor beta chains below, sequenced in a study of T cell repertoires in cytomegalovirus infection. MiXCR, applied by TCRdb to the reads, yields one record per CDR3 protein. The sample records some 300,000 distinct CDR3 sequences, roughly a sixth being singletons. Sequencing was performed on PBMCs. The receptors shown here come from a human donor in good health (CMV status not recorded). Some clones in this sample may be carry-over from other donors' samples.

The chain employs TRBV11-2 and TRBJ1-6; D is perhaps TRBD1 (6 bases). This CDR3 spans 16 amino acids. Germline assignment: CDR1 SGHAT and CDR2 FQNNGV. The V and J ends lost 0 bases and 6 bases respectively, with 12 bases between them. CDR3 region: CASSLDWGAANSPLHF. Here the CDR3 DNA reads TGTGCCAGCAGCTTAGATTGGGGGGCTGCTAATTCACCCCTCCACTTT.

This clonotype appeared a few times. The rearrangement links TRBV19 to TRBJ2-7; D unresolved. CDR1 and CDR2 from the germline V gene are LNHDA and SQIVND (reference sequence). Trimming cost V 0 bases and J 4 bases, with 13 bases left between them. The CDR3 length is 15 residues. The CDR3 region is CASSIEGGLTYEQYF. The CDR3 bases are TGTGCCAGTAGTATAGAGGGCGGCCTCACGTACGAGCAGTACTTC.

This clonotype appeared a few times. The gene calls are TRBV28 and TRBJ2-7; D remains unclear. Germline CDR1 and CDR2: MDHEN and SYDVKM. CDR3 length: 12 amino acids. Deletions cut 3 bases from V and 4 bases from J, with 7 bases between. The CDR3 loop is CASSLYPYEQYF. CDR3 bases: TGTGCCAGCAGTTTGTATCCTTACGAGCAGTACTTC.

The chain links TRBV28 to TRBJ1-6; a possible D gene is TRBD1 (5 bases). This CDR3 comprises 15 residues. CDR1 is MDHEN, CDR2 SYDVKM, per germline. V was clipped by 6 bases and J by 4 bases, with 13 bases between them. The CDR3 nucleotides read TGTGCCAGCAGCCTGGGCCGGGGGTATAATTCACCCCTCCACTTT. Its translation is CASSLGRGYNSPLHF. Full variable domain (outside the CDR3, taken from reference TRBV28 and TRBJ1-6): DVKVTQSSRYLVKRTGEKVFLECVQDMDHENMFWYRQDPGLGLRLIYFSYDVKMKEKGDIPEGYSVSREKKERFSLILESASTNQTSMYLCASSLGRGYNSPLHFGNGTRLTVT.

This clonotype was counted ten times or more. The chain uses TRBV6-5 and TRBJ2-4; a weak D match, TRBD2 (6 bases). The ends were cut back, 0 bases at V and 0 bases at J, with 9 bases in the middle. Germline CDR1 reads MNHEY; CDR2 reads SVGAGI. The CDR3 has 16 residues. This CDR3 reads CASSYSGGLAKNIQYF. Here the CDR3 DNA reads TGTGCCAGCAGTTACTCCGGGGGTCTAGCCAAAAACATTCAGTACTTC.

V gene TRBV2 combines with J gene TRBJ1-5; the D is unclear. The CDR3 is made up of 15 amino acids. From germline, CDR1 is SNHLY and CDR2 FYNNEI. CDR3 loop: CATRQNDYSNQPQHF. CDR3 DNA: TGTGCTACCCGCCAAAACGATTATAGCAATCAGCCCCAGCATTTT.

This clonotype appeared a few times. The chain joins TRBV12-3 or TRBV12-4 to TRBJ2-3, with D tentatively TRBD1 or TRBD2 (7 bases each). The ends were cut back, 6 bases at V and 6 bases at J, with 16 bases in the middle. This CDR3 is built from 14 residues. In nucleotides, the CDR3 is TGTGCCAGCAGGGTCAGGGGGGGGTATGATACGCAGTATTTT. The encoded protein is CASRVRGGYDTQYF.

This clonotype was detected many times. This chain uses TRBV6-5 with TRBJ2-3, with TRBD2 matching over 9 bases. This CDR3 comprises 15 residues. Germline loops: CDR1 MNHEY, CDR2 SVGAGI. V shed 7 bases and J 3 bases; nucleotides not matched to a gene: 8. For the CDR3, the DNA is TGTGCCAGCACCCAAGGGCGGGGGGGGACAGATACGCAGTATTTT. Residues: CASTQGRGGTDTQYF.

This clonotype came up many times. J is TRBJ2-4 and V is TRBV10-2; D may be TRBD1 or TRBD2 (5 bases each). The CDR3 totals 14 residues. V lost 6 bases, J lost 1 base, and 10 bases lay in between. CDR1 and CDR2 from the germline V gene are WSHSY and SAAADI. CDR3 coding DNA: TGCGCCAGCAGCCGGGACGGGGCCAAAAACATTCAGTACTTC. It encodes CASSRDGAKNIQYF.

This clonotype was seen more than once but under ten times. This rearrangement joins TRBV15 to TRBJ1-5; a weak D match, TRBD1 (6 bases). Germline V gives CDR1 LNHNV, CDR2 YYDKDF (reference sequence). This CDR3 region has 17 residues. The V end lost 5 bases, the J end lost 1 base, and 18 bases lay between the germline ends. The CDR3 spells CATSRNGGGASNQPQHF. The CDR3 nucleotides are TGTGCCACCAGCCGAAATGGGGGGGGCGCGAGCAATCAGCCCCAGCATTTT. The full variable domain, rest sourced from reference TRBV15 and TRBJ1-5, is DAMVIQNPRYQVTQFGKPVTLSCSQTLNHNVMYWYQQKSSQAPKLLFHYYDKDFNNEADTPDNFQSRRPNTSFCFLDIRSPGLGDTAMYLCATSRNGGGASNQPQHFGDGTRLSIL.

The rearrangement uses TRBV12-3 or TRBV12-4 and TRBJ2-7; TRBD1 aligns across 7 bases. V was clipped by 6 bases and J by 6 bases; unmatched bases: 20. The CDR3 is 17 residues long. CDR3 region: CASSRDVKTGRHLEQYF. The CDR3 coding sequence is TGTGCCAGCAGCCGAGACGTTAAGACAGGGCGACATCTCGAGCAGTACTTC.

The rearrangement links TRBV6-5 to TRBJ1-3, with TRBD1 matching 9 bases. The germline gives CDR1 MNHEY, CDR2 SVGAGI. V was clipped by 6 bases and J by 2 bases; unmatched bases: 8. The CDR3 runs 16 residues. The CDR3 nucleotides are TGTGCCAGCAGCCGAATACAGGGGGCCCCTGGAAACACCATATATTTT. It codes for CASSRIQGAPGNTIYF.

This chain uses TRBV28 with TRBJ2-6; 11 nucleotides match TRBD2. Germline assignment: CDR1 MDHEN and CDR2 SYDVKM. The CDR3 consists of 19 residues. Unmatched junction bases numbered 7, after V lost 3 bases and J lost 0 bases. This chain's CDR3 is CASSFRLAGGHSGANVLTF. The CDR3 region has the DNA TGTGCCAGCAGTTTCAGGCTAGCGGGGGGCCACTCTGGGGCCAACGTCCTGACTTTC.

This clonotype was counted between two and nine times. V is TRBV28 and J is TRBJ2-7, with D maybe TRBD2 (6 bases). This CDR3 has 16 residues. Germline V gives CDR1 MDHEN, CDR2 SYDVKM. V was trimmed by 5 bases and J by 3 bases, leaving 20 bases between them. CDR3 sequence: CASSPPRLGGFYEQYF. The CDR3 DNA follows: TGTGCCAGCAGTCCTCCTCGTTTGGGGGGTTTCTACGAGCAGTACTTC.

This clonotype has ten or more counts. The chain links TRBV5-1 to TRBJ1-1, with 11 bases matching TRBD1. Germline V CDR1 and CDR2: SGHRS, YFSETQ. The CDR3 consists of 14 residues. The ends lost 4 bases at V and 11 bases at J; junction bases unmatched: 10. The CDR3 DNA follows: TGCGCCAGCAGCCCAGACGGACAGGGGGCCGAGGCTTTCTTT. It codes for CASSPDGQGAEAFF.